Ten or more counts support the clone carrying this T cell receptor beta chain. No antigen is known for it. This entry is derived from a study of regulatory T cells in long-lasting Graves disease. The germline gives CDR1 SNHLY, CDR2 FYNNEI. V gave up 9 bases and J gave up 9 bases, with 15 bases separating them. CDR3 length: 13 residues. Broader study findings: Patients with persistent disease showed a bias toward TRBV28, TRBJ1-2 and TRBJ2-5. Persistent patients shared 2,500 to 3,000 public clonotypes among themselves. Newly diagnosed patients shared fewer, at about a thousand.

Described time point: newly diagnosed GD, antithyroid drugs for less than 3 months. From PBMCs, RNA was extracted and then used to make the TCR library. An endocrinology department located in Xi'an, China, was where the patients came from. Construction of TCR beta libraries relied on iRepertoire HTBI primers and on Arm-PCR targeting CDR3 regions. TCRdb re-analysed the multiplex PCR reads in MiXCR, keeping a single row per CDR3 protein. The repertoire includes about 530,000 distinct CDR3 sequences, about 16% of them detected once, and 20% to 25% sits in the top ten. This sample was shared with a second study, whose subject was T cells in Graves' hyperthyroidism and ophthalmopathy.

Sample: peripheral blood mononuclear cells (PBMCs), taken at new diagnosis, from a patient treated with antithyroid drugs. This clonotype was sampled from a woman aged 35-65 years with Graves disease. The V gene is TRBV2, the J gene TRBJ1-6; the D gene is possibly TRBD1 (5 bases). Written as DNA, the CDR3 is TGTGCCAGTATCAGGGATAGTGGTTCACCCCTCCACTTT. Its protein is CASIRDSGSPLHF.